Below, 17 T cell receptor beta chains from the same sample are listed, as sequenced in a study of blood T cells in healthy people across ages. The second PCR ran roughly 7 to 11 cycles with a sample-barcoded 5' primer and J-beta primers. One entry per CDR3 protein, called by TCRdb with MiXCR from the 5' RACE reads. The sample includes around 1.5 million distinct CDR3 sequences, approximately 38% of them seen just once. Sequencing was carried out using blood. These receptors came from a woman between 18 and 30 years old in good health.

This clonotype was observed at least ten times. This chain uses TRBV7-9 with TRBJ2-1; no firm D call. The CDR3 is 12 amino acids. Between the trimmed V and J ends, which lost 1 base and 7 bases, there was a span of 5 bases. The germline gives CDR1 SEHNR, CDR2 FQNEAQ (reference sequence). DNA for the CDR3: TGTGCCAGCAGCTTAGGGGTGAATGAGCAGTTCTTC. This translates into CASSLGVNEQFF.

CDR3 loop: CASSWTGRNQPQHF. The CDR3 coding sequence is TGTGCCAGCTCCTGGACAGGGCGCAATCAGCCCCAGCATTTT. The V call is TRBV5-5, the J call TRBJ1-5; 8 positions match TRBD1. The length of the CDR3 is 14 residues. V gave up 7 bases and J gave up 2 bases; unmatched junction bases: 5. From germline, CDR1 is SGHKS and CDR2 YYEKEE (reference sequence).

A few counts support this clonotype. This sequence joins TRBV5-1 and TRBJ2-1; the match to TRBD1 covers 8 bases. The CDR3 contains 17 residues. V lost 1 base and J lost 1; bases outside the gene matches: 7. The V gene's germline CDR1 is SGHRS and CDR2 YFSETQ. This CDR3 reads CASSLIGTGVSYNEQFF. For the CDR3, the DNA is TGCGCCAGCAGCTTGATAGGGACAGGCGTATCCTACAATGAGCAGTTCTTC.

Note on this clonotype: At one boundary the junction diverges from the germline segment, which might be a read error. This chain connects TRBV5-1 to TRBJ1-1; 7 positions agree with TRBD1. The CDR3 has 13 residues. Germline V gene data show CDR1 as SGHRS and CDR2 as YFSETQ. CDR3: CASSWDSNTEAFF. The CDR3 nucleotides are TGTGCCAGCAGCTGGGACAGTAACACTGAAGCTTTCTTT.

The table lists this clonotype with a count of one. The chain joins TRBV20-1 to TRBJ1-2, with D possibly TRBD1 on 6 matching bases. There are 14 residues in the CDR3. CDR1 is DFQATT and CDR2 is SNEGSKA in the germline V gene (reference sequence). V lost 4 bases to trimming and J lost 0 bases, with 12 bases between them. The CDR3 DNA sequence: TGCAGTGCTAAAGGGGGAGGGGCTAACTATGGCTACACCTTC. Translating it yields CSAKGGGANYGYTF.

This clonotype has only a few counts. J is TRBJ2-5 and V is TRBV14, with a weak D call TRBD2 (5 bases). V was shortened by 1 base and J by 11 bases, with 14 bases between the two germline ends. This CDR3 contains 13 residues. Germline V gives CDR1 SGHDN, CDR2 FVKESK. CDR3 in amino acids: CASSQGTPREQYF. The CDR3 coding sequence is TGTGCCAGCAGCCAAGGGACTCCTAGGGAGCAGTACTTC.

This clonotype was detected only a few times. The V call is TRBV7-9, the J call TRBJ2-7, with TRBD2 as a possible D gene (5 bases). Germline CDR1 SEHNR, CDR2 FQNEAQ (reference sequence). The CDR3 runs to 15 residues. V was shortened by 0 bases and J by 2 bases, with 11 bases between the two germline ends. The CDR3 loop reads CASSLAEAPPYEQYF. The CDR3 DNA reads TGTGCCAGCAGCTTAGCGGAGGCGCCCCCCTACGAGCAGTACTTC.

The V and J genes are TRBV10-2 and TRBJ1-2; no firm D call. Looked up from germline, CDR1 is WSHSY and CDR2 is SAAADI. The CDR3 loop spans 12 amino acids. V gave up 8 bases and J gave up 2 bases, with 9 bases separating them. CDR3 nucleotide sequence: TGCGCCAGCGGGCAGAAGAACTATGGCTACACCTTC. This sequence encodes CASGQKNYGYTF.

This clonotype was detected a few times. The J gene is TRBJ2-7, the V gene TRBV20-1, with 12 nucleotides matching TRBD2. The CDR3 is 15 residues long. In germline, CDR1 is DFQATT, CDR2 SNEGSKA (reference sequence). With 3 bases clipped from V and 2 bases from J, the junction kept 5 bases outside the gene matches. CDR3 sequence reads: CSARTSGRGAYEQYF. CDR3 DNA: TGCAGTGCTAGGACTAGCGGGAGAGGCGCCTACGAGCAGTACTTC.

V usage is TRBV12-3 or TRBV12-4 and J usage is TRBJ2-5, with 9 bases fitting TRBD2. The end of the DNA aligns better with TRBJ2-7, so the J call may be wrong. The CDR3 sequence is 15 residues long. The CDR3 region is CASSFGSGSPYEQYF. The CDR3 DNA is TGTGCCAGCAGTTTTGGTAGCGGGAGCCCCTACGAGCAGTACTTC.

This clonotype was seen ten or more times. The chain recombines TRBV29-1 with TRBJ2-1; D gene uncertain. This CDR3 spans 13 amino acids. Germline CDR1 SQVTM, CDR2 ANQGSEA. Between the trimmed V and J ends, which lost 8 bases and 6 bases, there was a span of 17 bases. For the CDR3, the DNA is TGCAGCTCGAGGAACGCAGCCTTCAATGAGCAGTTCTTC. It codes for CSSRNAAFNEQFF.

This clonotype was observed once. The chain has TRBV18 and TRBJ2-1; 7 nucleotides line up with TRBD2. This CDR3 has 18 amino acids. V lost 1 base to trimming and J lost 0 bases; unmatched junction nucleotides: 9. The V gene's germline CDR1 is KGHSH and CDR2 LQKENI. CDR3 DNA sequence: TGTGCCAGCTCACCACTGGGGGGGACCGCAAGCTCCTACAATGAGCAGTTCTTC. Protein: CASSPLGGTASSYNEQFF.

This clonotype has at least ten counts. The chain combines TRBV6-5 with TRBJ2-1, with TRBD2 identical over 10 bases. Germline V gene sequence: CDR1 MNHEY, CDR2 SVGAGI. The CDR3 totals 15 residues. V gave up 5 bases and J gave up 4 bases; unmatched junction bases: 5. The CDR3 here is CASSPGLAEYNEQFF. As DNA, the CDR3 is TGTGCCAGCAGTCCCGGACTAGCGGAGTACAATGAGCAGTTCTTC.

The V call is TRBV28, the J call TRBJ2-3, with TRBD1 identical over 7 bases. The V segment lost 6 bases and the J segment 3 bases; nucleotides outside the gene matches: 12. Germline CDR1 reads MDHEN; CDR2 reads SYDVKM. The CDR3 is made up of 16 amino acids. CDR3: CASSYPPAQGTDTQYF. The CDR3 coding sequence is TGTGCCAGCAGCTACCCTCCCGCACAGGGGACAGATACGCAGTATTTT.

The sample holds one count of this clonotype. The chain links TRBV10-3 to TRBJ2-1; D ambiguous. The CDR3 loop spans 14 amino acids. The germline CDR1 and CDR2 sequences are ENHRY and SYGVKD. Trimming removed 3 bases at V and 7 bases at J, with 13 bases between. CDR3: CAISESGTRNEQFF. Here the CDR3 DNA reads TGTGCCATCAGTGAATCAGGTACGCGAAATGAGCAGTTCTTC.

Details on this clonotype: A junction end diverges from the germline sequence, so it may reflect a read error. CDR3 DNA: TGCAGTGCTAGCGGGTATTCACCCCCCCACTTT. This codes for CSASGYSPPHF. The chain carries TRBV20-1 and TRBJ1-6; D gene uncertain. Germline CDR1 DFQATT, CDR2 SNEGSKA (reference sequence). The CDR3 consists of 11 residues.

This clonotype occurred a few times. The chain employs TRBV29-1 and TRBJ2-1; D remains unclear. The CDR3 runs 13 residues. Trimming took 5 bases from V and 6 from J, leaving 14 bases between them. Germline-derived CDR1 and CDR2 are SQVTM and ANQGSEA. The DNA for the CDR3 is TGCAGCGTTTGGAACTTAGGCCCCAATGAGCAGTTCTTC. Amino acid sequence: CSVWNLGPNEQFF.